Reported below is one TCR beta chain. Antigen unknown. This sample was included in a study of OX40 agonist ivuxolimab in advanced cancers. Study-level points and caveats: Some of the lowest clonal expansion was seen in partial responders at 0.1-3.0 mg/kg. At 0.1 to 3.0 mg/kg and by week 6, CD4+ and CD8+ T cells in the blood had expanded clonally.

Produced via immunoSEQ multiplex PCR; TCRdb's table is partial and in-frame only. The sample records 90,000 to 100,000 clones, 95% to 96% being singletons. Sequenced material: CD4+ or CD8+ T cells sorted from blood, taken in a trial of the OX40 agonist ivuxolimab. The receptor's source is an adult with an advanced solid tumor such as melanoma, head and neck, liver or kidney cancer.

The CDR3 spells CASSWHNTNTGELFF. CDR3 nucleotide sequence: TGTGCCAGCAGTTGGCACAACACGAACACCGGGGAGCTGTTTTTT. The chain couples TRBV27 to TRBJ2-2; D is undetermined. The germline V gene has CDR1 MNHEY and CDR2 SMNVEV (reference sequence). The CDR3 has 15 residues. V gave up 4 bases and J gave up 0 bases, with 9 bases separating them.